The 23 T cell receptor beta chains reported below all come from one sample, sequenced in a study of early T cells in non-severe SARS-CoV-2 infection. A single record per CDR3 protein comes from TCRdb applying MiXCR to the 5' RACE reads. The sample records tens of thousands of distinct CDR3 sequences, 6% to 6.5% being singletons. Sequencing was carried out using whole blood. Receptor source: an adult who was a healthcare worker with PCR-confirmed SARS-CoV-2 infection or an uninfected control (not recorded which).

In its sample, this clonotype was seen many times. The chain has TRBV6-6 and TRBJ2-3; 8 bases match TRBD2. Trimming at V came to 11 bases and at J to 3 bases, leaving 22 bases not matched to a gene. Germline-derived CDR1 and CDR2 are MNHNY and SVGAGI (reference sequence). The CDR3 is 18 amino acids. The CDR3 sequence: CASRGAIGSLEWTDTQYF. The CDR3 region has the DNA TGTGCCTCGCGGGGGGCGATCGGGTCCCTAGAATGGACAGATACGCAGTATTTT.

This chain uses TRBV29-1 with TRBJ2-1, with 15 bases matching TRBD2. CDR1 SQVTM and CDR2 ANQGSEA come from the germline V gene. The CDR3 has 15 residues. After removal of 7 bases from V and 1 base from J, the junction contained 2 bases not matched to a gene. Written as DNA, the CDR3 is TGCAGCGCCGGACTAGCGGGAGGGTCCTACAATGAGCAGTTCTTC. It codes for CSAGLAGGSYNEQFF.

The chain couples TRBV7-9 to TRBJ2-2, with 9 bases fitting TRBD1. Germline lookup yields CDR1 SEHNR and CDR2 FQNEAQ (reference sequence). The J segment lost 2 bases and the V segment lost 5 bases, leaving 12 bases of the junction unmatched. There are 18 residues in the CDR3. CDR3 region: CASSRSLTGQGNTGELFF. The CDR3 coding sequence is TGTGCCAGCAGCAGGTCCCTAACGGGACAGGGAAACACCGGGGAGCTGTTTTTT. The full variable domain, with the rest looked up from reference TRBV7-9 and TRBJ2-2, is DTGVSQNPRHKITKRGQNVTFRCDPISEHNRLYWYRQTLGQGPEFLTYFQNEAQLEKSRLLSDRFSAERPKGSFSTLEIQRTEQGDSAMYLCASSRSLTGQGNTGELFFGEGSRLTVL.

V is TRBV20-1 and J is TRBJ2-5; 9 positions match TRBD2. Germline V gene lookup returns CDR1 DFQATT and CDR2 SNEGSKA (reference sequence). The CDR3 totals 16 residues. After removal of 0 bases from V and 4 bases from J, the junction contained 9 bases not matched to a gene. The CDR3, as DNA: TGCAGTGCTAGAGATCTCTCCGCGGGAGGGGGAGAGACCCAGTACTTC. This sequence encodes CSARDLSAGGGETQYF.

This clonotype appeared a few times. This sequence joins TRBV7-8 and TRBJ1-6; D not certain. Germline lookup yields CDR1 SGHVS and CDR2 FQNEAQ. The CDR3 covers 16 residues. With 1 base removed from V and 4 bases from J, the gap between germline ends came to 11 bases. CDR3 region: CASSLVDTAYNSPLHF. In nucleotides, the CDR3 is TGTGCCAGCAGCTTAGTTGATACGGCTTATAATTCACCCCTCCACTTT. Variable domain in full (rest from reference TRBV7-8 and TRBJ1-6): GAGVSQSPRYKVAKRGQDVALRCDPISGHVSLFWYQQALGQGPEFLTYFQNEAQLDKSGLPSDRFFAERPEGSVSTLKIQRTQQEDSAVYLCASSLVDTAYNSPLHFGNGTRLTVT.

This clonotype was counted only a few times. V and J are TRBV4-1 and TRBJ2-5, with a possible D match to TRBD1 (5 bases). CDR3 length: 16 amino acids. Germline CDR1 MGHRA, CDR2 YSYEKL. V was clipped by 1 base and J by 0 bases, with 12 bases between them. The CDR3 sequence: CASSQAGIGYQETQYF. DNA for the CDR3: TGCGCCAGCAGCCAAGCAGGGATCGGTTACCAAGAGACCCAGTACTTC.

The chain uses TRBV3-1 and TRBJ2-6; D is undetermined. Germline CDR1 is LGHDT and CDR2 is YNNKEL (reference sequence). Trimming removed 0 bases at V and 0 bases at J, with 15 bases between. This CDR3 is 19 amino acids long. This chain's CDR3 is CASSQESGQARSGANVLTF. The CDR3 region has the DNA TGTGCCAGCAGCCAAGAATCTGGGCAGGCCCGCTCTGGGGCCAACGTCCTGACTTTC.

The chain couples TRBV2 to TRBJ2-7; D may be TRBD1 (6 bases). With 6 bases removed from V and 1 base from J, the gap between germline ends came to 16 bases. CDR1 is SNHLY, CDR2 FYNNEI, per germline. The CDR3 extends over 15 amino acids. The CDR3 here is CASSQRPGESYEQYF. CDR3 in DNA: TGTGCCAGCAGCCAAAGGCCAGGGGAGTCCTACGAGCAGTACTTC.

V gene TRBV5-4 combines with J gene TRBJ2-3, with D perhaps matching TRBD1 (5 bases). The CDR3 is 15 amino acids. V shed 1 base and J shed 4 bases, with 13 bases lying between them. Germline V lookup: CDR1 SGHNT, CDR2 YYREEE (reference sequence). In nucleotides, the CDR3 is TGTGCCAGCAGCTTGCCTCAGGGTCAGTCAGATACGCAGTATTTT. Encoded protein: CASSLPQGQSDTQYF.

There are many counts of this clonotype. The rearrangement uses TRBV29-1 and TRBJ2-2; 8 bases match TRBD2. The CDR3 spans 14 residues. J was trimmed by 4 bases and V by 7 bases; bases with no gene match: 8. Germline values: CDR1 SQVTM, CDR2 ANQGSEA. In DNA form, the CDR3 reads TGCAGCGCCGCTATCCTAGCGGGCACCGGGGAGCTGTTTTTT. Its translation is CSAAILAGTGELFF.

This clonotype was recorded a few times. V is TRBV7-6 and J is TRBJ2-3; D is uncertain. The CDR3 contains 10 residues. Deletions cut 6 bases from V and 7 bases from J, with 5 bases between. Germline V lookup: CDR1 SGHVS, CDR2 FNYEAQ. The CDR3 spells CASRGHTQYF. The DNA of the CDR3 is TGTGCCAGCAGGGGCCATACGCAGTATTTT.

This clonotype was detected many times. The chain has TRBV3-1 and TRBJ1-1; D uncertain. The V end lost 1 base, the J end lost 4 bases, and 7 bases lay between the germline ends. The V gene's germline CDR1 is LGHDT and CDR2 YNNKEL (reference sequence). This CDR3 comprises 13 residues. CDR3 residues: CASSQGRGTEAFF. As DNA, the CDR3 is TGTGCCAGCAGCCAAGGCCGGGGCACTGAAGCTTTCTTT. The complete variable domain, with remaining parts taken from reference TRBV3-1 and TRBJ1-1, reads DTAVSQTPKYLVTQMGNDKSIKCEQNLGHDTMYWYKQDSKKFLKIMFSYNNKELIINETVPNRFSPKSPDKAHLNLHINSLELGDSAVYFCASSQGRGTEAFFGQGTRLTVV.

This clonotype was counted ten times or more. The chain has TRBV5-1 and TRBJ2-2, with 8 positions matching TRBD1. J lost 5 bases, V lost 4 bases, and 4 bases had no gene match. The CDR3 length is 14 residues. The germline V gene encodes CDR1 SGHRS and CDR2 YFSETQ. The CDR3 nucleotides are TGCGCCAGCAGCCACGACAGGGGTACCGGGGAGCTGTTTTTT. Residues: CASSHDRGTGELFF.

This clonotype was seen many times. The chain is built from TRBV6-1 and TRBJ1-2; 8 bases fit TRBD1. The CDR3 totals 13 residues. CDR1 and CDR2 from the germline V gene are MNHNS and SASEGT. With 7 bases clipped from V and 2 bases from J, the junction kept 3 bases outside the gene matches. The CDR3 region is CASTGQGNYGYTF. CDR3 bases: TGTGCCAGCACCGGACAGGGAAACTATGGCTACACCTTC.

This clonotype was detected only a few times. The J gene is TRBJ2-5, the V gene TRBV11-2, with a weak D call TRBD1 (5 bases). The V end lost 4 bases, the J end lost 1 base, and 22 bases lay between the germline ends. The V gene's germline CDR1 is SGHAT and CDR2 FQNNGV. The CDR3 runs 18 residues. In nucleotides, the CDR3 is TGTGCCAGCAGCTCAGCTTTCGTTTTTATTGACAGCCAAGAGACCCAGTACTTC. It translates to CASSSAFVFIDSQETQYF.

This clonotype was seen at least ten times. The chain is built from TRBV6-2 or TRBV6-3 and TRBJ1-2; TRBD1 agrees at 7 bases. Trimming at V came to 4 bases and at J to 6 bases, leaving 14 bases not matched to a gene. The CDR3 is 16 residues long. Germline V CDR1 and CDR2: MNHEY, SVGEGT. CDR3 sequence reads: CASSSTKDRPGNGYTF. The CDR3 DNA sequence: TGTGCCAGCAGTTCGACTAAGGACAGGCCAGGGAATGGCTACACCTTC.

Many counts were recorded for this clonotype. This sequence joins TRBV6-2 or TRBV6-3 and TRBJ2-1, with 7 bases fitting TRBD1. This CDR3 spans 11 amino acids. Trimming removed 8 bases from V and 10 bases from J; junction bases left unmatched: 5. CDR1 is MNHEY, CDR2 SVGEGT, per germline. In DNA, the CDR3 is TGTGCCAGCCGGGACAGTATAGAGCAGTTCTTC. It encodes CASRDSIEQFF.

This clonotype has at least ten counts. The chain uses TRBV28 and TRBJ1-2; perhaps TRBD1 as D (5 bases). This CDR3 is 14 amino acids long. The germline V gene has CDR1 MDHEN and CDR2 SYDVKM. The V and J ends lost 5 bases and 6 bases respectively, with 16 bases between them. CDR3 amino acids: CASSLVSQGHGYTF. The CDR3 DNA reads as TGTGCCAGCAGTCTCGTGTCTCAGGGTCATGGCTACACCTTC.

This clonotype was recorded many times. The chain joins TRBV10-1 to TRBJ2-7, with D perhaps matching TRBD2 (5 bases). The CDR3 length is 14 residues. Germline CDR1 and CDR2: WNHNN and SYGVQD (reference sequence). V was pared by 2 bases and J by 5 bases, with 13 bases between. CDR3 sequence reads: CASSEGLDFNEQYF. The CDR3 region has the DNA TGCGCCAGCAGTGAGGGACTGGATTTCAACGAGCAGTACTTC.

Ten or more counts support this clonotype. V usage is TRBV7-9 and J usage is TRBJ2-7; D gene uncertain. Between the trimmed V and J ends, which lost 4 bases and 2 bases, there was a span of 12 bases. This CDR3 is built from 14 residues. Looked up from germline, CDR1 is SEHNR and CDR2 is FQNEAQ (reference sequence). The CDR3 bases are TGTGCCAGCAGCTCTTGGACGGCAACCTACGAGCAGTACTTC. Its translation is CASSSWTATYEQYF.

This clonotype was observed at least ten times. This chain links TRBV5-1 with TRBJ2-7, with D possibly being TRBD1 or TRBD2 (5 bases each). CDR3 length: 17 residues. Germline CDR1 reads SGHRS; CDR2 reads YFSETQ. V dropped 3 bases and J dropped 0 bases, with 19 bases sitting between them. The CDR3 reads CASSWGQGVGYSYEQYF. DNA for the CDR3: TGCGCCAGCAGCTGGGGTCAGGGAGTGGGATACTCCTACGAGCAGTACTTC.

This clonotype has at least ten counts. This chain joins TRBV4-3 and TRBJ2-3; TRBD2 agrees at 10 bases. Trimming took 0 bases from V and 1 from J; bases not matched to a gene: 4. CDR3 size: 17 residues. Per germline, CDR1 LGHNA and CDR2 YSLEER. The CDR3 nucleotides are TGCGCCAGCAGCCAAGAGTTAGCGGGGGGAGGCACAGATACGCAGTATTTT. Its protein product is CASSQELAGGGTDTQYF.

This clonotype was seen at least ten times. J is TRBJ2-3 and V is TRBV30; D ambiguous. The CDR3 contains 13 residues. Germline V gene sequence: CDR1 GTSNPN, CDR2 SVGIG (reference sequence). The V end lost 0 bases, the J end lost 9 bases, and 13 bases lay between the germline ends. CDR3: CAWSVKGYYTQYF. CDR3 DNA sequence: TGTGCCTGGAGTGTAAAGGGTTACTACACGCAGTATTTT.